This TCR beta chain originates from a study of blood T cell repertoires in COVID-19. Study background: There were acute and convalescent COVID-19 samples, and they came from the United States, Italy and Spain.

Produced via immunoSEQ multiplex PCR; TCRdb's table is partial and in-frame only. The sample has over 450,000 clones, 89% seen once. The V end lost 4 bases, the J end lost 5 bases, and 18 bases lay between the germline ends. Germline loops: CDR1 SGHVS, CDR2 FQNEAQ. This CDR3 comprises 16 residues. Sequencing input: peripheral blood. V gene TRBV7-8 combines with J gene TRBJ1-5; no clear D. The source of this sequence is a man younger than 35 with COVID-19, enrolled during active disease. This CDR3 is CASSSVRDFRDQPQHF. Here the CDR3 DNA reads TGTGCCAGCAGCTCTGTACGGGATTTTAGGGATCAGCCCCAGCATTTT. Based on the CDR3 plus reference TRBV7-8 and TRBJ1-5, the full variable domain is GAGVSQSPRYKVAKRGQDVALRCDPISGHVSLFWYQQALGQGPEFLTYFQNEAQLDKSGLPSDRFFAERPEGSVSTLKIQRTQQEDSAVYLCASSSVRDFRDQPQHFGDGTRLSIL.